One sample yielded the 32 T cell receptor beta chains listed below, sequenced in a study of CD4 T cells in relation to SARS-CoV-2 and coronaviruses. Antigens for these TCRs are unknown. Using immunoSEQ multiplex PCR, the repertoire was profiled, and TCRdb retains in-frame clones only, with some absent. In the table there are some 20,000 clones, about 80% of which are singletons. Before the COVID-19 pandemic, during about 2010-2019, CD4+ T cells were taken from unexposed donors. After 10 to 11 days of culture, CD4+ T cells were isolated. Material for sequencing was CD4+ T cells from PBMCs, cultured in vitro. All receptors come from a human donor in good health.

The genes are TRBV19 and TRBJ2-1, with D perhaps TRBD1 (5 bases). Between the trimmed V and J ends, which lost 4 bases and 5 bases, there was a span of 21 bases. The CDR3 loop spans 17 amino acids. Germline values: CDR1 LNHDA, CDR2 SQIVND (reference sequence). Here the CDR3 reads CASSTLGPTYRHNEQFF. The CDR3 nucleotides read TGTGCCAGTAGTACCTTGGGGCCGACGTATAGGCACAATGAGCAGTTCTTC.

Written as DNA, the CDR3 is TGCGCCAGCAGCTCAGGACAGGGGACCACTGAAGCTTTCTTT. It specifies CASSSGQGTTEAFF. This chain uses TRBV5-1 with TRBJ1-1; 9 positions match TRBD1. The germline gives CDR1 SGHRS, CDR2 YFSETQ. V lost 3 bases to trimming and J lost 4 bases; unmatched junction nucleotides: 4. The CDR3 spans 14 residues.

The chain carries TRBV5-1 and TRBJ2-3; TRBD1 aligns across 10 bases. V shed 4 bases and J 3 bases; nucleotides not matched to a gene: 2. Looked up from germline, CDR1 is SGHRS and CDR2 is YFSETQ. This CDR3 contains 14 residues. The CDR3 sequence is CASSRGQGTDTQYF. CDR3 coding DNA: TGCGCCAGCAGCCGGGGACAGGGGACAGATACGCAGTATTTT.

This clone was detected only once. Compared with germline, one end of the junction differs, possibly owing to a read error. The CDR3 loop is CASSHVLGEEFF. The DNA of the CDR3 is TGTGCCAGCAGCCATGTCCTAGGTGAGGAGTTCTTC. This chain connects TRBV3-1 (or the pseudogene TRBV3-2) to TRBJ2-1; D unclear. Looked up from germline, CDR1 is LGHDT and CDR2 is YNNKEL (reference sequence). The CDR3 has 12 residues.

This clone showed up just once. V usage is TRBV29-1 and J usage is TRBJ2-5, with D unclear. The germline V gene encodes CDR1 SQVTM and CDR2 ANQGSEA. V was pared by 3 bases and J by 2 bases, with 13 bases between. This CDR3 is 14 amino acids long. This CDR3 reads CSVDEQSTQETQYF. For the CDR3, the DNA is TGCAGCGTTGATGAGCAGTCCACACAAGAGACCCAGTACTTC.

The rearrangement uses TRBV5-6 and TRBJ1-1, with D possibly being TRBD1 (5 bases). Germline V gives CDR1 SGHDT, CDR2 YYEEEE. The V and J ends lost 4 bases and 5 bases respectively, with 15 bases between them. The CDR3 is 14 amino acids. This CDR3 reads CASSRGGGETEAFF. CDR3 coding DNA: TGTGCCAGCAGCCGGGGCGGGGGGGAAACTGAAGCTTTCTTT.

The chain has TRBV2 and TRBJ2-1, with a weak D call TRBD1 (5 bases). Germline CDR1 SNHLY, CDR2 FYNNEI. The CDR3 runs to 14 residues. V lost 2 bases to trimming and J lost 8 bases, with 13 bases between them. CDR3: CASSENIRAHEQFF. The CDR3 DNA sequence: TGTGCCAGCAGTGAAAACATCAGGGCCCATGAGCAGTTCTTC.

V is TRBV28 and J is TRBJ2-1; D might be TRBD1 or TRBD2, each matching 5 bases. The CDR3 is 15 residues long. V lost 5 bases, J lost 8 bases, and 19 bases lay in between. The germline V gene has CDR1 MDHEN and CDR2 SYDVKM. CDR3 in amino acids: CASSPEGQGLYEQFF. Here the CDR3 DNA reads TGTGCCAGCAGTCCCGAGGGCCAGGGTCTCTATGAGCAGTTCTTC.

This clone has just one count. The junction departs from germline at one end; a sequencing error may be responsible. CDR3 DNA sequence: TGTGCCAGCAACTTAGGTACTAGCAGCAATGAGCAGTTCTTC. Protein: CASNLGTSSNEQFF. The rearrangement uses TRBV7-8 and TRBJ2-1; weak D call: TRBD2 (6 bases). CDR3 length: 14 residues. Germline V gene sequence: CDR1 SGHVS, CDR2 FQNEAQ. The whole variable domain, filled in from reference TRBV7-8 and TRBJ2-1, reads GAGVSQSPRYKVAKRGQDVALRCDPISGHVSLFWYQQALGQGPEFLTYFQNEAQLDKSGLPSDRFFAERPEGSVSTLKIQRTQQEDSAVYLCASNLGTSSNEQFFGPGTRLTVL.

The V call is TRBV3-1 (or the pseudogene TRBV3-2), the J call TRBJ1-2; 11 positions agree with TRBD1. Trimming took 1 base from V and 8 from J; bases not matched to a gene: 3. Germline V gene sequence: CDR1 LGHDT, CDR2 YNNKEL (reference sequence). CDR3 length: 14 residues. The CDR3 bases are TGTGCCAGCAGCCAAGGGACAGGGGGCGGCGGCTACACCTTC. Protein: CASSQGTGGGGYTF.

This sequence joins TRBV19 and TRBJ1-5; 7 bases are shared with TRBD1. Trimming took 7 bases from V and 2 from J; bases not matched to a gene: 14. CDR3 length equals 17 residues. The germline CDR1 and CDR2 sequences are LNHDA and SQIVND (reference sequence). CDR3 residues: CASIGERGLMGNQPQHF. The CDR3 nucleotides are TGTGCCAGTATCGGGGAGAGGGGGCTTATGGGCAATCAGCCCCAGCATTTT.

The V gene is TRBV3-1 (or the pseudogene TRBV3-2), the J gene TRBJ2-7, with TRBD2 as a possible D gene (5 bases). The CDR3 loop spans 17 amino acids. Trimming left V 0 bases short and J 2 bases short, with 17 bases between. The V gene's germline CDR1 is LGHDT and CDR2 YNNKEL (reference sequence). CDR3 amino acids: CASSQDRAGTLTYEQYF. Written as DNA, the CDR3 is TGTGCCAGCAGCCAAGATAGGGCGGGCACCCTCACCTACGAGCAGTACTTC.

Here the CDR3 reads CASSVTPLGNEKLFF. The CDR3 DNA reads as TGTGCCAGCAGCGTAACACCTCTAGGGAATGAAAAACTGTTTTTT. The gene calls are TRBV9 and TRBJ1-4, with D uncertain. Germline V gene data show CDR1 as SGDLS and CDR2 as YYNGEE. CDR3 size: 15 residues. V was shortened by 1 base and J by 5 bases, with 12 bases between the two germline ends.

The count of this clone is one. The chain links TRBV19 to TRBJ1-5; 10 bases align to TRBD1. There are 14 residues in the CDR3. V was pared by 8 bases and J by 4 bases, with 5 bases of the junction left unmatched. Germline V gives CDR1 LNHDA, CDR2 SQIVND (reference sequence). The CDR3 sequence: CASVPGQGNQPQHF. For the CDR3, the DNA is TGTGCCAGTGTCCCGGGACAGGGGAATCAGCCCCAGCATTTT.

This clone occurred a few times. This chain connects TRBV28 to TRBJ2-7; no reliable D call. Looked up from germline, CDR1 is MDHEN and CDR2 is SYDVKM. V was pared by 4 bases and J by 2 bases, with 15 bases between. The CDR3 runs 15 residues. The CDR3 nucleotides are TGTGCCAGCAGTTCCCACGGCCGGACCGCCTACGAGCAGTACTTC. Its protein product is CASSSHGRTAYEQYF.

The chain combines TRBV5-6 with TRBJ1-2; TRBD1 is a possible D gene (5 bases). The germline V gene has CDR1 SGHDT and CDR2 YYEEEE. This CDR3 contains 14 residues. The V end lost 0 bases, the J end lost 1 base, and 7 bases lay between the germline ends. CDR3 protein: CASSLARVNYGYTF. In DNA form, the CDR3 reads TGTGCCAGCAGCTTGGCCAGGGTTAACTATGGCTACACCTTC.

CDR3 region: CASGLIPDGRSSYNEQFF. The CDR3 DNA sequence: TGTGCTAGTGGTTTGATCCCTGACGGCCGGAGCTCCTACAATGAGCAGTTCTTC. The V and J genes are TRBV12-5 and TRBJ2-1, with D uncertain. V gave up 2 bases and J gave up 0 bases, with 17 bases separating them. CDR3 length: 18 residues. Germline values: CDR1 LGHNT, CDR2 FRNRAP.

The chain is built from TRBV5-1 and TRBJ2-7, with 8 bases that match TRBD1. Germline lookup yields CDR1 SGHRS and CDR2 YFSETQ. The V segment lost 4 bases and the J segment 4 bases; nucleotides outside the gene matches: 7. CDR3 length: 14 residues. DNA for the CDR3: TGCGCCAGCAGCCCGGACAGGGACAAGTACGAGCAGTACTTC. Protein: CASSPDRDKYEQYF.

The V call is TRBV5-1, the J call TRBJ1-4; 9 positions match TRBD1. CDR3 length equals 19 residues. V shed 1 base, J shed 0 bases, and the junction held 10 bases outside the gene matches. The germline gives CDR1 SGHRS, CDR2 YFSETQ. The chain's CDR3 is CASSLTGQGIGSTNEKLFF. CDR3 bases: TGCGCCAGCAGCTTGACGGGACAGGGAATAGGTTCAACTAATGAAAAACTGTTTTTT.

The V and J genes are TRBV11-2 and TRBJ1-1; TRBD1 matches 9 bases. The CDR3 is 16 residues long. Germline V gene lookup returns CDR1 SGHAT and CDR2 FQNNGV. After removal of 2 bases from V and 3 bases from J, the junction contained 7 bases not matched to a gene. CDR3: CASSLTGQGQYTEAFF. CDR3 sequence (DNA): TGTGCCAGCAGCTTAACGGGACAGGGTCAATACACTGAAGCTTTCTTT.

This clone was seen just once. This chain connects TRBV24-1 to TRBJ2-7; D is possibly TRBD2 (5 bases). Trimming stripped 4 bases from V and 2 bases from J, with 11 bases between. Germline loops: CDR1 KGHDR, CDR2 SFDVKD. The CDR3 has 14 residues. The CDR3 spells CATSDARGPYEQYF. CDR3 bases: TGTGCCACCAGTGACGCCCGGGGTCCCTACGAGCAGTACTTC.

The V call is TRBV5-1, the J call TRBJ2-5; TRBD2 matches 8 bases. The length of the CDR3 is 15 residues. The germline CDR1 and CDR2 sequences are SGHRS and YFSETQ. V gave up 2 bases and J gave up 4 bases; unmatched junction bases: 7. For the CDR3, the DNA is TGCGCCAGCAGCTTCTCGGGAGGGCGAGGAGAGACCCAGTACTTC. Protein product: CASSFSGGRGETQYF. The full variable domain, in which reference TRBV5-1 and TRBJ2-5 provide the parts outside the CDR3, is KAGVTQTPRYLIKTRGQQVTLSCSPISGHRSVSWYQQTPGQGLQFLFEYFSETQRNKGNFPGRFSGRQFSNSRSEMNVSTLELGDSALYLCASSFSGGRGETQYFGPGTRLLVL.

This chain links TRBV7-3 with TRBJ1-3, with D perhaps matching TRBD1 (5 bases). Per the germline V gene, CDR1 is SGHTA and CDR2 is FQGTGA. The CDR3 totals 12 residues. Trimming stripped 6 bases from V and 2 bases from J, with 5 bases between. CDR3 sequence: CASRGAGNTIYF. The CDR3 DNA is TGTGCCAGCAGGGGGGCTGGAAACACCATATATTTT. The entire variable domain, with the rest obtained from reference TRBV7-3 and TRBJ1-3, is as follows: GAGVSQTPSNKVTEKGKYVELRCDPISGHTALYWYRQSLGQGPEFLIYFQGTGAADDSGLPNDRFFAVRPEGSVSTLKIQRTERGDSAVYLCASRGAGNTIYFGEGSWLTVV.

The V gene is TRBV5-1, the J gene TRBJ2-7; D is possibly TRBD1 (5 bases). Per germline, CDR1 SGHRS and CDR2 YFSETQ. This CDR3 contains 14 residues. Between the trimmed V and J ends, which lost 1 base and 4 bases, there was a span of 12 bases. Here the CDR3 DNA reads TGCGCCAGCAGCTTGAATTGGGGCGGATACGAGCAGTACTTC. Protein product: CASSLNWGGYEQYF.

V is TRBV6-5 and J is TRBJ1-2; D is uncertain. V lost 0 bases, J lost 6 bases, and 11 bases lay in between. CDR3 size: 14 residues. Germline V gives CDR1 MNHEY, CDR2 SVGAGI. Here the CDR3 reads CASSYSDKQDGYTF. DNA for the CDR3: TGTGCCAGCAGTTACTCGGATAAGCAGGATGGCTACACCTTC.

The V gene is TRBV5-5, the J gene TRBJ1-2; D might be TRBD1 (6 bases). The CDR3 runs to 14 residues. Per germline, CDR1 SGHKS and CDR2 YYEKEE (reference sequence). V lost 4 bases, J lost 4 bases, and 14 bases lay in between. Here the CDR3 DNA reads TGTGCCAGCAGCCGGGACTCGGGGGCCTATGGCTACACCTTC. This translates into CASSRDSGAYGYTF. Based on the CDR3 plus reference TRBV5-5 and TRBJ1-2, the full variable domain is DAGVTQSPTHLIKTRGQQVTLRCSPISGHKSVSWYQQVLGQGPQFIFQYYEKEERGRGNFPDRFSARQFPNYSSELNVNALLLGDSALYLCASSRDSGAYGYTFGSGTRLTVV.

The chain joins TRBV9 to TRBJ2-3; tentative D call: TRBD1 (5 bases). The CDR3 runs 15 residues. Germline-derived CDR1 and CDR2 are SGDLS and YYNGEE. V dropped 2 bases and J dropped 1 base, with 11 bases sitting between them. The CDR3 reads CASSVTTGRTDTQYF. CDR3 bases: TGTGCCAGCAGCGTCACTACAGGACGCACAGATACGCAGTATTTT.

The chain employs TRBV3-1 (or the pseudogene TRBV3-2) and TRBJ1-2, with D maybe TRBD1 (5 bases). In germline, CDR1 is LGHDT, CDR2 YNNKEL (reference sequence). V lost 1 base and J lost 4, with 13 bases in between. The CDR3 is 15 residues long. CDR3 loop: CASSQVSGPRYGYTF. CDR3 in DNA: TGTGCCAGCAGCCAAGTTTCGGGGCCTCGCTATGGCTACACCTTC.

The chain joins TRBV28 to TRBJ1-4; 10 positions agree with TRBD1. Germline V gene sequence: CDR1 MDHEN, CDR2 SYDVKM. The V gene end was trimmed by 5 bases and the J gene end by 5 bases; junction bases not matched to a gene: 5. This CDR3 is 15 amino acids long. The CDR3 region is CASSAEGQGNEKLFF. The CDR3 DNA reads TGTGCCAGCAGTGCAGAGGGACAGGGGAATGAAAAACTGTTTTTT.

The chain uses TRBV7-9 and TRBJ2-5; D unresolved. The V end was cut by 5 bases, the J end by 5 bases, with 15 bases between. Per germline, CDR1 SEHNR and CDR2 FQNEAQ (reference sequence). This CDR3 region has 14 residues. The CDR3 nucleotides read TGTGCCAGCAGCCCACCGGCTATCCCTGAGACCCAGTACTTC. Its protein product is CASSPPAIPETQYF. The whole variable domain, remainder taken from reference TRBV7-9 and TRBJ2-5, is DTGVSQNPRHKITKRGQNVTFRCDPISEHNRLYWYRQTLGQGPEFLTYFQNEAQLEKSRLLSDRFSAERPKGSFSTLEIQRTEQGDSAMYLCASSPPAIPETQYFGPGTRLLVL.

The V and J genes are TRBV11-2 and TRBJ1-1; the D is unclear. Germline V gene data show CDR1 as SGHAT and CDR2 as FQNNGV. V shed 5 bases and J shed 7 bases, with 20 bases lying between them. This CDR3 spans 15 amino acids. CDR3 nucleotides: TGTGCCAGCAGCCGGGGTAGAGGTACAGCCAGTGAAGCTTTCTTT. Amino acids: CASSRGRGTASEAFF.

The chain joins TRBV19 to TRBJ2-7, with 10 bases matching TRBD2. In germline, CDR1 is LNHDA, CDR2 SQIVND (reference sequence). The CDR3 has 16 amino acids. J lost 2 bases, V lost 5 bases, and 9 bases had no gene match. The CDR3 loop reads CASSPVSSGSAYEQYF. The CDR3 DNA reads TGTGCCAGTAGTCCAGTCTCTAGCGGGAGTGCCTACGAGCAGTACTTC.